Below, 8 T cell receptor beta chains from the same sample are listed, as sequenced in a study of tissue T cells after allogeneic stem cell transplantation. Sequencing was performed with immunoSEQ multiplex PCR; in TCRdb, only in-frame clones are kept and a portion is missing. The sample has fewer than 9,500 clones; roughly 79% are singletons. Sample: skin, taken at autopsy. The receptor set was obtained from a male patient older than 55 with steroid-refractory graft-versus-host disease after an allogeneic stem cell transplant. Some of these T cells may belong to the graft donor.

This clone was picked up one time. The CDR3: CASRMTGNTGELFF. Written as DNA, the CDR3 is TGTGCCAGCAGAATGACGGGGAACACCGGGGAGCTGTTTTTT. The V gene is TRBV25-1, the J gene TRBJ2-2; D gene ambiguous. Germline-derived CDR1 and CDR2 are MGHDK and SYGVNS. Trimming pared 6 bases from V and 1 base from J, leaving 9 bases between. The CDR3 is 14 amino acids.

Remarks on this clone: Distinct nucleotide sequences in the sample also encode this CDR3. The chain has TRBV6-4 and TRBJ1-2; D gene ambiguous. The CDR3 is 13 residues long. Germline V lookup: CDR1 MRHNA, CDR2 SNTAGT. Trimming took off 0 bases at V and 5 bases at J, with 7 bases between the two ends. The CDR3 sequence: CASSDSGGYGYTF. The CDR3 DNA sequence: TGTGCCAGCAGTGACTCGGGAGGATATGGCTACACCTTC.

The chain has TRBV24-1 and TRBJ1-1, with 10 bases that match TRBD1. J lost 6 bases, V lost 7 bases, and 4 bases had no gene match. This CDR3 region has 13 residues. In germline, CDR1 is KGHDR, CDR2 SFDVKD. The CDR3 loop is CATRGQGDPEAFF. DNA for the CDR3: TGTGCCACCAGAGGACAGGGGGATCCTGAAGCTTTCTTT.

V and J are TRBV5-1 and TRBJ1-2; D gene unclear. The CDR3 sequence is 12 residues long. Trimming left V 0 bases short and J 4 bases short, with 4 bases between. In germline, CDR1 is SGHRS, CDR2 YFSETQ. CDR3: CASSLGAYGYTF. In nucleotides, the CDR3 is TGCGCCAGCAGCTTGGGAGCCTATGGCTACACCTTC.

V and J are TRBV6-5 and TRBJ2-7; D is uncertain. The germline CDR1 and CDR2 sequences are MNHEY and SVGAGI. This CDR3 has 15 residues. V dropped 0 bases and J dropped 2 bases, with 11 bases sitting between them. CDR3 bases: TGTGCCAGCAGTTACTCGCCCAGTTACACCTACGAGCAGTACTTC. It specifies CASSYSPSYTYEQYF.

This chain connects TRBV28 to TRBJ1-1; TRBD1 matches at 8 bases. This CDR3 is built from 15 residues. The germline V gene encodes CDR1 MDHEN and CDR2 SYDVKM. V lost 6 bases, J lost 4 bases, and 10 bases stayed unmatched. The CDR3 loop reads CASRRMQGAPTEAFF. CDR3 coding DNA: TGTGCCAGCAGGAGAATGCAGGGGGCTCCCACTGAAGCTTTCTTT.

Written as DNA, the CDR3 is TGTGCCATCAGTGAACTCAGCAGCACTGAAGCTTTCTTT. Amino acid sequence: CAISELSSTEAFF. The J gene is TRBJ1-1, the V gene TRBV10-3; the D is unclear. The CDR3 consists of 13 residues. Trimming left V 3 bases short and J 4 bases short, with 9 bases between. The germline V gene has CDR1 ENHRY and CDR2 SYGVKD.

V is TRBV3-1 (or the pseudogene TRBV3-2) and J is TRBJ2-2; D is undetermined. Trimming shortened V by 3 bases and J by 3 bases, and 2 bases separated the two germline ends. The germline gives CDR1 LGHDT, CDR2 YNNKEL (reference sequence). The CDR3 consists of 12 residues. Here the CDR3 DNA reads TGTGCCAGCAGCCAGGACACCGGGGAGCTGTTTTTT. It codes for CASSQDTGELFF.